These 7 T cell receptor beta chains were sequenced from one sample in a study of blood T cell repertoires in COVID-19 (dated by TCRdb to the early 2020s). Preparation of the library involved the immunoSEQ multiplex PCR assay. Imported from immuneACCESS, the table was reduced by TCRdb to in-frame sequences with V and J called. These copies leave out some clones; in studies compared against another copy, an unresolved V gene accounts for under half, and the cause of the remainder is not known. The sample table holds 440,000 or so clones, of which about 88% were seen once. The ten largest clones take up roughly 1.4% of the sample. Sequencing was performed on peripheral blood. The receptors were gathered from a woman aged 40 to 49 with COVID-19, enrolled during active disease.

The CDR3, as DNA: TGTGCCAGCAGTTTTTCCAAAGCTAGCACCCGCTATGGCTACACCTTC. As protein: CASSFSKASTRYGYTF. The gene calls are TRBV28 and TRBJ1-2; D call uncertain. There are 16 residues in the CDR3. V lost 3 bases and J 4 bases, leaving 18 bases between the germline ends. The germline V gene has CDR1 MDHEN and CDR2 SYDVKM.

The chain uses TRBV11-2 and TRBJ1-2; D unresolved. V dropped 0 bases and J dropped 2 bases, with 7 bases sitting between them. CDR1 is SGHAT, CDR2 FQNNGV, per germline. The CDR3 is 14 residues long. The CDR3 region is CASSLDLANYGYTF. The CDR3 DNA reads TGTGCCAGCAGCTTAGATCTGGCAAACTATGGCTACACCTTC. The full variable domain, with the rest looked up from reference TRBV11-2 and TRBJ1-2, is EAGVAQSPRYKIIEKRQSVAFWCNPISGHATLYWYQQILGQGPKLLIQFQNNGVVDDSQLPKDRFSAERLKGVDSTLKIQPAKLEDSAVYLCASSLDLANYGYTFGSGTRLTVV.

The chain is built from TRBV10-2 and TRBJ1-1, with a weak D call TRBD1 (6 bases). CDR1 and CDR2 (germline): WSHSY, SAAADI. Trimming removed 2 bases at V and 4 bases at J, with 14 bases between. The CDR3 has 15 residues. In DNA form, the CDR3 reads TGCGCCAGCAGTGAGGGGGGGGGCTTGAGCACTGAAGCTTTCTTT. Translation: CASSEGGGLSTEAFF.

The rearrangement uses TRBV7-3 and TRBJ2-2; 7 bases match TRBD2. Germline CDR1 is SGHTA and CDR2 is FQGTGA. Germline trimming cut 0 bases from V and 6 bases from J; bases unmatched to any gene: 4. The CDR3 runs to 15 residues. DNA for the CDR3: TGTGCCAGCAGCTTAACCAGGGAGGGTGCCGGGGAGCTGTTTTTT. The encoded protein is CASSLTREGAGELFF. The whole variable domain, filled in from reference TRBV7-3 and TRBJ2-2, reads GAGVSQTPSNKVTEKGKYVELRCDPISGHTALYWYRQSLGQGPEFLIYFQGTGAADDSGLPNDRFFAVRPEGSVSTLKIQRTERGDSAVYLCASSLTREGAGELFFGEGSRLTVL.

This chain connects TRBV30 to TRBJ2-7, with TRBD2 matching 7 bases. This CDR3 spans 15 amino acids. The junction had 7 bases not matched to a gene; V was cut back by 0 bases and J by 2 bases. CDR1 GTSNPN and CDR2 SVGIG come from the germline V gene (reference sequence). CDR3 region: CAWSVARGEAYEQYF. In DNA, the CDR3 is TGTGCCTGGAGTGTCGCCCGGGGGGAGGCCTACGAGCAGTACTTC.

The chain links TRBV7-2 to TRBJ1-1; no definite D call. Germline lookup yields CDR1 SGHTA and CDR2 FQGNSA. The V gene lost 4 bases and the J gene lost 0 bases, with 15 bases spanning the gap. The CDR3 loop spans 16 amino acids. The CDR3 nucleotides read TGTGCCAGCAGCTCAATCGCCCGGCTAGTGAACACTGAAGCTTTCTTT. Its protein product is CASSSIARLVNTEAFF.

The chain combines TRBV2 with TRBJ1-5, with D tentatively TRBD1 (6 bases). This CDR3 has 14 amino acids. Trimming cost V 4 bases and J 2 bases, with 9 bases left between them. Germline V gene lookup returns CDR1 SNHLY and CDR2 FYNNEI. The CDR3 sequence is CASSAGAGNQPQHF. DNA of the CDR3: TGTGCCAGCAGTGCAGGGGCCGGCAATCAGCCCCAGCATTTT.